The 27 T cell receptor beta chains presented below share a single source sample, sequenced in a study of Ad26.COV2.S vaccination and SARS-CoV-2 variants. Treatment reported: some 19 received Ad26.COV2.S at low or high dose, single or two shots; 5 received placebo; per-sample allocation not given. Repertoires come from day 63 after the first vaccine or placebo injection. The assay was immunoSEQ multiplex PCR, and TCRdb's table has in-frame clones only and misses some. The repertoire holds hundreds of thousands of clones, with around 87% as singletons. Sequenced material: peripheral blood, taken in a trial of Ad26.COV2.S vaccine versus placebo. The source of these receptors is a person between 18 and 59 years old who received the Ad26.COV2.S COVID-19 vaccine or a placebo.

The genes are TRBV5-8 and TRBJ2-3; 11 bases are a match to TRBD1. V shed 3 bases, J shed 5 bases, and the junction held 11 bases outside the gene matches. CDR1 is SGHTS, CDR2 YDEGEE, per germline. The CDR3 has 17 residues. The CDR3 sequence is CASSYQLGTGGGDTQYF. The CDR3 coding sequence is TGTGCCAGCAGCTATCAATTAGGGACAGGGGGAGGAGATACGCAGTATTTT.

The genes are TRBV2 and TRBJ2-1; 10 bases are a match to TRBD1. The CDR3 loop spans 17 amino acids. Germline CDR1 is SNHLY and CDR2 is FYNNEI. Trimming cost V 8 bases and J 4 bases; bases outside gene matches: 14. CDR3 region: CASGPDRGLLRYNEQFF. In DNA, the CDR3 is TGTGCCAGCGGCCCCGACAGGGGGCTTCTACGGTACAATGAGCAGTTCTTC.

This sequence joins TRBV11-3 and TRBJ2-2; the D gene is possibly TRBD2 (6 bases). Germline V gene data show CDR1 as SGHNT and CDR2 as YENEEA. The CDR3 loop spans 17 amino acids. The V gene lost 3 bases and the J gene lost 0 bases, with 14 bases spanning the gap. This chain's CDR3 is CASSLGRQGANTGELFF. CDR3 nucleotide sequence: TGTGCCAGCAGCTTGGGGAGGCAAGGGGCGAACACCGGGGAGCTGTTTTTT.

CDR3 loop: CATIPGGQGCGNTIYF. In DNA, the CDR3 is TGTGCCACCATCCCAGGTGGACAGGGTTGTGGAAACACCATATATTTT. This chain links TRBV6-4 with TRBJ1-3; 8 nucleotides align to TRBD1. This CDR3 is 16 amino acids long. The V gene's germline CDR1 is MRHNA and CDR2 SNTAGT. After removal of 10 bases from V and 3 bases from J, the junction contained 14 bases not matched to a gene.

This clone was detected once. The chain links TRBV7-2 to TRBJ1-2; D remains unclear. Germline loops: CDR1 SGHTA, CDR2 FQGNSA. V was shortened by 3 bases and J by 10 bases, with 18 bases between the two germline ends. The CDR3 contains 14 residues. In DNA form, the CDR3 reads TGTGCCAGCAGCTTTTCTTTTCCGGGAGTCGTCTACACCTTC. Its translation is CASSFSFPGVVYTF. Looking up the rest from reference TRBV7-2 and TRBJ1-2 gives the full variable domain: GAGVSQSPSNKVTEKGKDVELRCDPISGHTALYWYRQSLGQGLEFLIYFQGNSAPDKSGLPSDRFSAERTGGSVSTLTIQRTQQEDSAVYLCASSFSFPGVVYTFGSGTRLTVV.

The V call is TRBV7-3, the J call TRBJ2-1, with D possibly being TRBD1 or TRBD2 (6 bases each). V was trimmed by 5 bases and J by 4 bases, leaving 15 bases between them. CDR3 size: 15 residues. The germline V gene encodes CDR1 SGHTA and CDR2 FQGTGA. In nucleotides, the CDR3 is TGTGCCAGCAGCCCTGCCTCGGGGGCATACAATGAGCAGTTCTTC. It encodes CASSPASGAYNEQFF.

This chain joins TRBV2 and TRBJ1-5; D not resolved. The CDR3 totals 16 residues. Trimming left V 6 bases short and J 7 bases short, with 22 bases between. CDR1 and CDR2 from the germline V gene are SNHLY and FYNNEI. The CDR3 loop is CASSEPNVGRGQPQHF. CDR3 nucleotides: TGTGCCAGCAGCGAACCCAATGTAGGCAGAGGACAGCCCCAGCATTTT.

The rearrangement joins TRBV4-1 to TRBJ2-1; possibly TRBD2 for D (5 bases). The germline V and J ends were trimmed by 1 base and 8 bases, with 9 bases remaining between them. Germline V gene data show CDR1 as MGHRA and CDR2 as YSYEKL. There are 13 residues in the CDR3. CDR3 DNA sequence: TGCGCCAGCAGCCAAGTCGGGGATCATGAGCAGTTCTTC. The encoded protein is CASSQVGDHEQFF.

This clone was seen more than once but under ten times. The chain couples TRBV14 to TRBJ1-2; no firm D call. Trimming pared 4 bases from V and 5 bases from J, leaving 23 bases between. The germline CDR1 and CDR2 sequences are SGHDN and FVKESK. This CDR3 is built from 17 residues. This chain's CDR3 is CASSPNLGSGNEYGYTF. The CDR3 nucleotides are TGTGCCAGCAGCCCGAACCTTGGGAGTGGTAACGAATATGGCTACACCTTC.

Concerning this clone itself: This sample also contains other DNA sequences that code for the same CDR3. The chain joins TRBV30 to TRBJ1-5, with D perhaps matching TRBD1 (5 bases). The germline CDR1 and CDR2 sequences are GTSNPN and SVGIG (reference sequence). The CDR3 has 13 residues. V lost 2 bases and J 5 bases, leaving 10 bases between the germline ends. The CDR3 region is CAWSRGRDQPQHF. CDR3 nucleotide sequence: TGTGCCTGGAGTAGGGGCAGAGATCAGCCCCAGCATTTT.

The genes are TRBV28 and TRBJ1-1, with TRBD1 matching 7 bases. This CDR3 comprises 15 residues. Trimming cost V 6 bases and J 0 bases; bases outside gene matches: 7. The germline V gene encodes CDR1 MDHEN and CDR2 SYDVKM. CDR3: CASRMSGQMNTEAFF. CDR3 nucleotides: TGTGCCAGCAGAATGTCGGGACAGATGAACACTGAAGCTTTCTTT.

J is TRBJ2-1 and V is TRBV7-2; D is possibly TRBD2 (6 bases). V dropped 1 base and J dropped 10 bases, with 17 bases sitting between them. Germline V gene lookup returns CDR1 SGHTA and CDR2 FQGNSA. The CDR3 totals 15 residues. The CDR3 is CASSLVGGGVGEQFF. CDR3 sequence (DNA): TGTGCCAGCAGCTTAGTTGGAGGAGGGGTTGGGGAGCAGTTCTTC.

V and J are TRBV4-3 and TRBJ1-2; possibly TRBD1 for D (5 bases). This CDR3 is 17 amino acids long. The germline CDR1 and CDR2 sequences are LGHNA and YSLEER. Trimming removed 0 bases at V and 2 bases at J, with 16 bases between. CDR3 in amino acids: CASSQETGRRVNYGYTF. The CDR3 DNA reads as TGCGCCAGCAGCCAAGAAACAGGACGACGAGTAAACTATGGCTACACCTTC.

CDR3 residues: CASTKGQGGNQPQHF. The CDR3 DNA reads TGTGCCAGTACCAAGGGACAGGGTGGCAATCAGCCCCAGCATTTT. The V call is TRBV19, the J call TRBJ1-5, with TRBD1 identical over 9 bases. Trimming removed 7 bases from V and 2 bases from J; junction bases left unmatched: 6. Germline CDR1 and CDR2: LNHDA and SQIVND (reference sequence). This CDR3 contains 15 residues.

The chain combines TRBV7-9 with TRBJ2-2; D remains ambiguous. CDR1 and CDR2 from the germline V gene are SEHNR and FQNEAQ (reference sequence). Trimming left V 5 bases short and J 1 base short, with 8 bases between. The length of the CDR3 is 14 residues. The CDR3 bases are TGTGCCAGCAGCCCGATGCTGAACACCGGGGAGCTGTTTTTT. Residues: CASSPMLNTGELFF. Filled out from reference TRBV7-9 and TRBJ2-2, the complete variable domain reads DTGVSQNPRHKITKRGQNVTFRCDPISEHNRLYWYRQTLGQGPEFLTYFQNEAQLEKSRLLSDRFSAERPKGSFSTLEIQRTEQGDSAMYLCASSPMLNTGELFFGEGSRLTVL.

This rearrangement joins TRBV18 to TRBJ1-5; no clear D. Germline lookup yields CDR1 KGHSH and CDR2 LQKENI. This CDR3 has 17 amino acids. The germline V and J ends were trimmed by 3 bases and 0 bases, with 15 bases remaining between them. Here the CDR3 DNA reads TGTGCCAGCTCACCCCCTTCGGGAAGTGATAGCAATCAGCCCCAGCATTTT. It encodes CASSPPSGSDSNQPQHF.

The chain is built from TRBV3-1 (or the pseudogene TRBV3-2) and TRBJ2-1; 9 bases are a match to TRBD1. Trimming cost V 2 bases and J 8 bases; bases outside gene matches: 1. The germline CDR1 and CDR2 sequences are LGHDT and YNNKEL (reference sequence). This CDR3 region has 13 residues. CDR3 protein: CASSQWTGDEQFF. Written as DNA, the CDR3 is TGTGCCAGCAGCCAATGGACAGGGGATGAGCAGTTCTTC.

The chain recombines TRBV19 with TRBJ1-3, with a possible D match to TRBD1 (5 bases). Germline V gene lookup returns CDR1 LNHDA and CDR2 SQIVND (reference sequence). This CDR3 has 15 residues. V lost 10 bases to trimming and J lost 0 bases, with 16 bases between them. DNA of the CDR3: TGTGCCATCTATTCTCGACAGTGCTCTGGAAACACCATATATTTT. Protein product: CAIYSRQCSGNTIYF.

The genes are TRBV7-2 and TRBJ2-7; the D gene is possibly TRBD2 (6 bases). CDR3 size: 16 residues. V was trimmed by 0 bases and J by 8 bases, leaving 20 bases between them. Germline CDR1 SGHTA, CDR2 FQGNSA. The CDR3 is CASSLAGGAMASKQYF. Written as DNA, the CDR3 is TGTGCCAGCAGCTTAGCGGGCGGGGCTATGGCCTCAAAGCAGTACTTC.

This sequence joins TRBV12-3 or TRBV12-4 and TRBJ2-1, with D possibly TRBD2 on 5 matching bases. V shed 6 bases and J shed 5 bases, with 11 bases lying between them. The CDR3 covers 13 residues. This CDR3 is CASSLTRDNEQFF. In nucleotides, the CDR3 is TGTGCCAGCAGCCTTACTAGAGACAATGAGCAGTTCTTC.

The rearrangement uses TRBV15 and TRBJ1-2; perhaps TRBD1 as D (6 bases). V lost 0 bases and J lost 10, with 18 bases in between. The germline gives CDR1 LNHNV, CDR2 YYDKDF (reference sequence). The CDR3 contains 15 residues. In DNA, the CDR3 is TGTGCCACCAGCAGAGAAGGGACAAGTGGTTCACCCTACACCTTC. Amino acids: CATSREGTSGSPYTF.

This chain connects TRBV5-1 to TRBJ2-3, with TRBD2 matching over 7 bases. The V gene's germline CDR1 is SGHRS and CDR2 YFSETQ. The CDR3 runs to 15 residues. With 4 bases clipped from V and 4 bases from J, the junction kept 9 bases outside the gene matches. CDR3 amino acids: CASSPTSPSPDTQYF. The DNA for the CDR3 is TGCGCCAGCAGCCCGACTAGCCCCTCCCCAGATACGCAGTATTTT.

This chain uses TRBV10-2 with TRBJ1-1; D gene ambiguous. Germline assignment: CDR1 WSHSY and CDR2 SAAADI. Trimming stripped 2 bases from V and 4 bases from J, with 5 bases between. This CDR3 is 12 amino acids long. CDR3 sequence: CASSEIGTEAFF. CDR3 bases: TGCGCCAGCAGTGAGATTGGCACTGAAGCTTTCTTT.

The V gene is TRBV6-2 or TRBV6-3, the J gene TRBJ1-1; a possible D gene is TRBD1 (5 bases). The germline gives CDR1 MNHEY, CDR2 SVGEGT. V lost 4 bases, J lost 2 bases, and 8 bases lay in between. The CDR3 contains 13 residues. CDR3 bases: TGTGCCAGCAGTTTCAGGGAAAACACTGAAGCTTTCTTT. It encodes CASSFRENTEAFF.

The rearrangement joins TRBV9 to TRBJ2-2; tentatively, D is TRBD1 (5 bases). The CDR3 loop spans 16 amino acids. With 0 bases removed from V and 1 base from J, the gap between germline ends came to 10 bases. Germline V gene sequence: CDR1 SGDLS, CDR2 YYNGEE. The CDR3 coding sequence is TGTGCCAGCAGCGTAGGGTCAGGGTGGAACACCGGGGAGCTGTTTTTT. Amino acids: CASSVGSGWNTGELFF. The full variable domain, rest sourced from reference TRBV9 and TRBJ2-2, is DSGVTQTPKHLITATGQRVTLRCSPRSGDLSVYWYQQSLDQGLQFLIQYYNGEERAKGNILERFSAQQFPDLHSELNLSSLELGDSALYFCASSVGSGWNTGELFFGEGSRLTVL.

This rearrangement joins TRBV5-1 to TRBJ1-2; a weak D match, TRBD1 (6 bases). Germline V gives CDR1 SGHRS, CDR2 YFSETQ. The CDR3 has 14 amino acids. V was trimmed by 1 base and J by 3 bases, leaving 10 bases between them. The CDR3 DNA is TGCGCCAGCAGCTTGCTGGGACACGACTATGGCTACACCTTC. Translation gives CASSLLGHDYGYTF.

This chain connects TRBV5-6 to TRBJ2-5, with unresolved D. V was pared by 1 base and J by 7 bases, with 11 bases between. Per germline, CDR1 SGHDT and CDR2 YYEEEE. The CDR3 extends over 13 amino acids. In nucleotides, the CDR3 is TGTGCCAGCAGCTTGCCGCCCTCTGGGACCCAGTACTTC. It yields the protein CASSLPPSGTQYF.